Given below is one T cell receptor (beta chain) in context. The trim removed 9 bases at V and 0 bases at J, leaving 8 bases unmatched. The CDR3 has 15 residues. The germline V gene encodes CDR1 MNHNS and CDR2 SASEGT. The record originates from a study of siplizumab effects on memory and regulatory T cells. Measured with immunoSEQ multiplex PCR; TCRdb has only the in-frame clones, and not every one. The repertoire holds 45,000 to 60,000 clones, about 90% seen once, with under 0.35% in the top ten. The clonotype was recovered from a human donor in good health. Sequenced input: naive CD8+ T cells sorted from blood. The chain uses TRBV6-1 and TRBJ2-3; 8 bases line up with TRBD2. The CDR3 DNA reads TGTGCCAGTGCCTTAGGACTAGCTAGCACAGATACGCAGTATTTT. Translated: CASALGLASTDTQYF.